The clone carrying this TCR beta chain was observed a handful of times. Trimming removed 3 bases from V and 2 bases from J; junction bases left unmatched: 12. CDR3 length: 18 amino acids. Germline V gives CDR1 SGHRS, CDR2 YFSETQ. For TCRbeta, the library was prepared with unique molecular identifiers. TCRdb reanalysed the PCR reads using MiXCR and keeps one entry per CDR3 protein. This table has about 60,000 distinct CDR3 sequences, about 40% appearing once. The entry originates in a study of T-cell reconstitution after alpha-beta-depleted transplantation in children. The clonotype originates from a male patient under 18 who had a stem cell transplant for acute lymphoblastic leukemia, so the T cells may come from the graft donor. J is TRBJ2-1 and V is TRBV5-1; the match to TRBD2 covers 9 bases. The sample in question was PBMCs, mostly from graft donor cells, obtained 360 days after TCRalphabeta/CD19-depleted stem cell transplant. The CDR3: CASSWPRLAAQPYNEQFF. CDR3 DNA sequence: TGCGCCAGCAGCTGGCCGCGACTAGCGGCCCAGCCCTACAATGAGCAGTTCTTC.